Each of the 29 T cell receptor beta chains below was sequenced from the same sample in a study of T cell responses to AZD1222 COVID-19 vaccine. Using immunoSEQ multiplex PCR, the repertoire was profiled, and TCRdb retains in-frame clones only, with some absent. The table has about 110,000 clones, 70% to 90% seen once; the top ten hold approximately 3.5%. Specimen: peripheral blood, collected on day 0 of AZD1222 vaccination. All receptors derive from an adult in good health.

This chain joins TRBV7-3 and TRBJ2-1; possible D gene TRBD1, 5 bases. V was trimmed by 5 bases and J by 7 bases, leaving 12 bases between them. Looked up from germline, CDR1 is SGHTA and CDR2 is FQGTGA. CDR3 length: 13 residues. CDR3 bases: TGTGCCAGCAGCCCAGAGCCAGGGAATGAGCAGTTCTTC. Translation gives CASSPEPGNEQFF.

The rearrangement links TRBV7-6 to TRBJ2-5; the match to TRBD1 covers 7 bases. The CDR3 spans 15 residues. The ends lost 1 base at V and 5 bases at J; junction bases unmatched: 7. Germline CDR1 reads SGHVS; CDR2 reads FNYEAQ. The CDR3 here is CASSLVSGGRETQYF. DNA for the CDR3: TGTGCCAGCAGCTTAGTGTCAGGGGGACGGGAGACCCAGTACTTC.

The CDR3 bases are TGTGCCAGCACCGGATGGGGAGGGAATTCACCCCTCCACTTT. The encoded protein is CASTGWGGNSPLHF. The chain uses TRBV6-5 and TRBJ1-6; D not certain. Between the trimmed V and J ends, which lost 7 bases and 7 bases, there was a span of 14 bases. This CDR3 region has 14 residues. The germline gives CDR1 MNHEY, CDR2 SVGAGI.

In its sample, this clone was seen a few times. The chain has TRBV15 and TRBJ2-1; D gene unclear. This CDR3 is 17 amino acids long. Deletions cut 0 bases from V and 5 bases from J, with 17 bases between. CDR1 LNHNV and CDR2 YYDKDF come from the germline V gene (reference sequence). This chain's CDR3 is CATSRDSMGFGNNEQFF. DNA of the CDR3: TGTGCCACCAGCAGAGATTCGATGGGGTTTGGGAACAATGAGCAGTTCTTC.

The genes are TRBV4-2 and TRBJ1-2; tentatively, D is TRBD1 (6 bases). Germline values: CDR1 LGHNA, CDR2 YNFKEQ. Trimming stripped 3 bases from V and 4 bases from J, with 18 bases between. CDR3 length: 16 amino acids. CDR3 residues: CASSQSHRDPSYGYTF. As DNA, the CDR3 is TGTGCCAGCAGCCAGTCTCACAGGGACCCCAGCTATGGCTACACCTTC.

The CDR3 region has the DNA TGCGCCAGCAGTAACGAAGGACGAACAGATACGCAGTATTTT. It is translated as CASSNEGRTDTQYF. V is TRBV10-1 and J is TRBJ2-3; D gene uncertain. V lost 5 bases and J 3 bases, leaving 12 bases between the germline ends. The CDR3 is 14 residues long. CDR1 is WNHNN and CDR2 is SYGVQD in the germline V gene (reference sequence).

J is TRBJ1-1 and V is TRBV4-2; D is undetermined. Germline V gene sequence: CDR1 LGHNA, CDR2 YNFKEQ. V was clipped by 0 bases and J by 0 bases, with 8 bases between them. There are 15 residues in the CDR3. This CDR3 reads CASSQDYRVNTEAFF. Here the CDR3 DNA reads TGTGCCAGCAGCCAAGATTACAGAGTGAACACTGAAGCTTTCTTT.

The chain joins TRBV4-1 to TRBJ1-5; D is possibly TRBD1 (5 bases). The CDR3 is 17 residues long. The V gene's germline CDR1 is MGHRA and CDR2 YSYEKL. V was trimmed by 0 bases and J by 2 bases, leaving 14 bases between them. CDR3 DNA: TGCGCCAGCAGCCAAGATTCAGCGGGGGTTCGCAATCAGCCCCAGCATTTT. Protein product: CASSQDSAGVRNQPQHF.

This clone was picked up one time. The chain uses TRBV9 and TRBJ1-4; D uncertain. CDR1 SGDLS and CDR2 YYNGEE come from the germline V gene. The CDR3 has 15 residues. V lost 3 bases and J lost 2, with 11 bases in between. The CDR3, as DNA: TGTGCCAGCAGCGCGGAATTAGGTACTAATGAAAAACTGTTTTTT. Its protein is CASSAELGTNEKLFF. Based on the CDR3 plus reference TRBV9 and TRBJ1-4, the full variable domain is DSGVTQTPKHLITATGQRVTLRCSPRSGDLSVYWYQQSLDQGLQFLIQYYNGEERAKGNILERFSAQQFPDLHSELNLSSLELGDSALYFCASSAELGTNEKLFFGSGTQLSVL.

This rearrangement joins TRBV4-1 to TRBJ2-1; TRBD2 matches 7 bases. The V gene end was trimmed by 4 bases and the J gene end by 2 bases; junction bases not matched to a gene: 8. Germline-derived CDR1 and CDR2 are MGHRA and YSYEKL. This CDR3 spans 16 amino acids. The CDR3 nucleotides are TGCGCCAGCAGCCGGACGGCGGGAGAAACCTACAATGAGCAGTTCTTC. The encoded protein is CASSRTAGETYNEQFF.

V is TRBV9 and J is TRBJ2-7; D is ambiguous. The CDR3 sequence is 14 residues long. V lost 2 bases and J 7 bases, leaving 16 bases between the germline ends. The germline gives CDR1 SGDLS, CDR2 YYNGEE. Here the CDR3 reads CASSVDTKAREQYF. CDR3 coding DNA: TGTGCCAGCAGCGTCGACACAAAGGCGAGGGAGCAGTACTTC.

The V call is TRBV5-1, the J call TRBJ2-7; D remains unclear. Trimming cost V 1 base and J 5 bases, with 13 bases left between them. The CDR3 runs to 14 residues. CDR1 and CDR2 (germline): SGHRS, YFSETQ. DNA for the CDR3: TGCGCCAGCAGCTTGAGGCAGGCGTTCGACGAGCAGTACTTC. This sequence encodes CASSLRQAFDEQYF. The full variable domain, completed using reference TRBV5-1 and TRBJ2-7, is KAGVTQTPRYLIKTRGQQVTLSCSPISGHRSVSWYQQTPGQGLQFLFEYFSETQRNKGNFPGRFSGRQFSNSRSEMNVSTLELGDSALYLCASSLRQAFDEQYFGPGTRLTVT.

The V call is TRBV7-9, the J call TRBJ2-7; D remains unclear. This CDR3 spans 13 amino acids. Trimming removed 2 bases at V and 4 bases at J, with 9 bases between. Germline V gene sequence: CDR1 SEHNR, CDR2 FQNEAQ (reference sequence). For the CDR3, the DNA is TGTGCCAGCAGCTTACCGGGCCCGTACGAGCAGTACTTC. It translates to CASSLPGPYEQYF.

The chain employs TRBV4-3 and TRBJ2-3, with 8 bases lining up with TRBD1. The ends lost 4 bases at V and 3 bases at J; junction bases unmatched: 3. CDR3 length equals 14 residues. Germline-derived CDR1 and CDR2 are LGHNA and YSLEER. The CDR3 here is CASSRTGQTDTQYF. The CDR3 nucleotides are TGCGCCAGCAGCCGGACAGGGCAGACAGATACGCAGTATTTT.

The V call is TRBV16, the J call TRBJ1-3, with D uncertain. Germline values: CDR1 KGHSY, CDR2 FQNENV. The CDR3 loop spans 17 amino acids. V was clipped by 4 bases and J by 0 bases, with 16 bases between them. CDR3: CASSPSSGPYSGNTIYF. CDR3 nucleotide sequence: TGTGCCAGCAGCCCCTCCTCTGGGCCCTACTCTGGAAACACCATATATTTT.

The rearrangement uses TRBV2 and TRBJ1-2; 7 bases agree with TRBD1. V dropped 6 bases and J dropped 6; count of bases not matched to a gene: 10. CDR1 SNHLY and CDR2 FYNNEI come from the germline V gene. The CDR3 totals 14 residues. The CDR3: CASRARGRGNGYTF. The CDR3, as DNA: TGTGCCAGCAGGGCCCGCGGCAGGGGGAATGGCTACACCTTC.

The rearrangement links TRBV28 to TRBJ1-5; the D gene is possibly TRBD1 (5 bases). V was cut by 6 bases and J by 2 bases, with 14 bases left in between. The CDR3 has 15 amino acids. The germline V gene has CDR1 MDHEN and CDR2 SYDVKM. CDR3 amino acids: CASRPLQGGNQPQHF. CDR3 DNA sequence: TGTGCCAGCAGGCCGCTCCAGGGTGGCAATCAGCCCCAGCATTTT.

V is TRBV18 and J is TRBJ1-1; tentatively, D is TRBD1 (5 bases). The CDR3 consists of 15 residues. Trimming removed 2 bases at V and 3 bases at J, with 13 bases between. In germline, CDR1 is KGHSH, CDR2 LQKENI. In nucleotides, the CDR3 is TGTGCCAGCTCACCAGATAGGGGCCAGCACACTGAAGCTTTCTTT. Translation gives CASSPDRGQHTEAFF.

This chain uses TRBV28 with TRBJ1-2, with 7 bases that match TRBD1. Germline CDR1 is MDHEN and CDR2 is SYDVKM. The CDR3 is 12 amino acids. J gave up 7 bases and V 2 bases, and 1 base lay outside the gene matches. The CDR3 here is CASSLAGGGYTF. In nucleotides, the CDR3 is TGTGCCAGCAGTTTAGCAGGGGGTGGCTACACCTTC.

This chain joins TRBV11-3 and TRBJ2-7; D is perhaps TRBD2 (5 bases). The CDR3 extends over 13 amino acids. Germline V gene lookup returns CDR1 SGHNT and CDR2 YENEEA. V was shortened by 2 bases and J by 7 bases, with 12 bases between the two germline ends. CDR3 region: CASSLRFSGEQYF. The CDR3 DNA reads TGTGCCAGCAGCTTAAGGTTTTCGGGGGAGCAGTACTTC.

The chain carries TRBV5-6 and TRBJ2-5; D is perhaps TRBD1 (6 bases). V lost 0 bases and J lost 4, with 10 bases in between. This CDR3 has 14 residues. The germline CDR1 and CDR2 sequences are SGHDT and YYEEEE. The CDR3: CASSLEGVRETQYF. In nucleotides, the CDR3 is TGTGCCAGCAGCTTGGAGGGGGTGCGAGAGACCCAGTACTTC.

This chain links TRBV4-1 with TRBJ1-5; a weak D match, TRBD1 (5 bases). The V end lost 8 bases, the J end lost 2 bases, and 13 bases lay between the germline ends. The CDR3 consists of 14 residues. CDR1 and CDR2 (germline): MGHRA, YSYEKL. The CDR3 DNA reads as TGCGCCAGCGGTCCAGGGTCGGGCAATCAGCCCCAGCATTTT. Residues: CASGPGSGNQPQHF.

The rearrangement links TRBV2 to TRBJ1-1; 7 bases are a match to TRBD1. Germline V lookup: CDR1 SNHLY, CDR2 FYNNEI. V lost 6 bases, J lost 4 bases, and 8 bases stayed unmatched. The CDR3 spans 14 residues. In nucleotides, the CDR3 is TGTGCCAGCAGGGTCAGACAGGGTGGCACTGAAGCTTTCTTT. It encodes CASRVRQGGTEAFF. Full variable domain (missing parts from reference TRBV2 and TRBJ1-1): EPEVTQTPSHQVTQMGQEVILRCVPISNHLYFYWYRQILGQKVEFLVSFYNNEISEKSEIFDDQFSVERPDGSNFTLKIRSTKLEDSAMYFCASRVRQGGTEAFFGQGTRLTVV.

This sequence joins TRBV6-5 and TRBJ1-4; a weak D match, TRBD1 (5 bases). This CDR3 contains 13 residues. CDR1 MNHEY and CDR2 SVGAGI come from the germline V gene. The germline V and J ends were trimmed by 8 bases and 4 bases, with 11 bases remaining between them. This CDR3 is CASRRGINEKLFF. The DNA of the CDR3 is TGTGCCAGCCGACGGGGGATTAATGAAAAACTGTTTTTT.

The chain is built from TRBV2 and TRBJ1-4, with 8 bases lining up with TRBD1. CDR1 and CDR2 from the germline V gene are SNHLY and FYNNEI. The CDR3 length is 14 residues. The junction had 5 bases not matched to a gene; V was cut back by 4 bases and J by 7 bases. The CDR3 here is CASSGTGLSEKLFF. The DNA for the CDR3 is TGTGCCAGCAGTGGGACAGGGTTGAGTGAAAAACTGTTTTTT.

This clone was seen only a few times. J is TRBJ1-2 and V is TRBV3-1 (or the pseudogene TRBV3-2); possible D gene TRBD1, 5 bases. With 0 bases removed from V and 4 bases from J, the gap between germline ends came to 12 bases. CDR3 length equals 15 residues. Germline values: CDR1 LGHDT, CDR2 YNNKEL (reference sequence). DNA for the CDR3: TGTGCCAGCAGCCAAGATGAGGGGAGGGGCTATGGCTACACCTTC. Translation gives CASSQDEGRGYGYTF.

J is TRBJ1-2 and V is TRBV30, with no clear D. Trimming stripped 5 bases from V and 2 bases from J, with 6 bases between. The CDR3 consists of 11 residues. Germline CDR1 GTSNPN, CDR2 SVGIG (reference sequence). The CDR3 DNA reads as TGTGCCTGGGGCACGAACTATGGCTACACCTTC. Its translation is CAWGTNYGYTF.

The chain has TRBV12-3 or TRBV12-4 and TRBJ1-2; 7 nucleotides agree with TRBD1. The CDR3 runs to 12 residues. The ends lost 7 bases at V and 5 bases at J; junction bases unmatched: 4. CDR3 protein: CASTKTGYGYTF. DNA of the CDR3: TGTGCCAGCACCAAGACAGGGTATGGCTACACCTTC.

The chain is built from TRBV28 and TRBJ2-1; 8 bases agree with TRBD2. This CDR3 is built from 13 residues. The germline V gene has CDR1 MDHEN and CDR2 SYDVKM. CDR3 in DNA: TGTACCAAGCGGGAGCCTTTCTACAATGAGCAGTTCTTC. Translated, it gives CTKREPFYNEQFF.